The clone carrying this TCR beta chain was recorded a few times. Its cognate antigen is unknown. Unique molecular identifiers tagged individual cDNA molecules. MiXCR, run by TCRdb on the 5' RACE reads, gives a single entry per CDR3 protein. The table records 80,000 to 95,000 distinct CDR3 sequences, roughly an eighth of them present only once. The data were taken from a study of early T cells in non-severe SARS-CoV-2 infection. At the level of the study: The study sequenced bulk RNA from unsorted whole blood, with chains unpaired. Notes on the study in general: Matching against VDJdb likely underestimated virus-specific expansions, favoring anti-spike CD8.

There are 16 residues in the CDR3. Looked up from germline, CDR1 is SGHRS and CDR2 is YFSETQ. Between the trimmed V and J ends, which lost 4 bases and 4 bases, there was a span of 20 bases. The chain carries TRBV5-1 and TRBJ1-1, with D possibly matching TRBD1 (5 bases). Sequenced material: whole blood. The clonotype was recovered from an adult who was a healthcare worker with PCR-confirmed SARS-CoV-2 infection or an uninfected control (not recorded which). The CDR3 region is CASSAGDGRTGTEAFF. DNA of the CDR3: TGCGCCAGCAGCGCGGGGGACGGACGGACCGGCACTGAAGCTTTCTTT.